The 30 T cell receptor beta chains below were found in one sample sequenced in a study of control samples from healthy donors and cancer patients. Sequencing used immunoSEQ multiplex PCR; TCRdb keeps in-frame clones, though not all of them. The data show 100,000 or so clones, 80% to 90% seen once. The specimen was blood. The receptors come from a man aged 25-45 years in good health.

The rearrangement links TRBV9 to TRBJ2-3; TRBD1 might be the D (6 bases). V lost 4 bases, J lost 2 bases, and 17 bases lay in between. Germline V gene data show CDR1 as SGDLS and CDR2 as YYNGEE. The CDR3 loop spans 16 amino acids. For the CDR3, the DNA is TGTGCCAGCAGCCCTCCCAGTGGGGGCGTCACAGATACGCAGTATTTT. Encoded protein: CASSPPSGGVTDTQYF.

This chain links TRBV6-5 with TRBJ1-1; possibly TRBD1 for D (5 bases). Trimming pared 2 bases from V and 5 bases from J, leaving 6 bases between. The CDR3 runs 12 residues. The germline CDR1 and CDR2 sequences are MNHEY and SVGAGI. CDR3: CASSYGGTEAFF. Here the CDR3 DNA reads TGTGCCAGCAGTTACGGGGGAACTGAAGCTTTCTTT.

This chain connects TRBV5-5 to TRBJ1-4, with D possibly being TRBD1 (5 bases). The V gene's germline CDR1 is SGHKS and CDR2 YYEKEE (reference sequence). This CDR3 is built from 16 residues. Trimming removed 0 bases from V and 2 bases from J, with 11 bases in between. The CDR3 spells CASSLDVGGTNEKLFF. The CDR3 DNA is TGTGCCAGCAGCTTGGATGTGGGGGGGACTAATGAAAAACTGTTTTTT.

This chain connects TRBV27 to TRBJ2-7; TRBD2 is a possible D gene (5 bases). The CDR3 length is 14 residues. The V gene's germline CDR1 is MNHEY and CDR2 SMNVEV (reference sequence). Trimming left V 3 bases short and J 0 bases short, with 9 bases between. The CDR3 DNA follows: TGTGCCAGCAGTTTTTTGGGGAGCTCCTACGAGCAGTACTTC. Protein sequence: CASSFLGSSYEQYF.

The chain recombines TRBV2 with TRBJ1-1; no clear D. From germline, CDR1 is SNHLY and CDR2 FYNNEI. V was pared by 2 bases and J by 5 bases, with 9 bases between. CDR3 length equals 13 residues. CDR3 nucleotides: TGTGCCAGCAGTGAAAGTCGTGATACTGAAGCTTTCTTT. It encodes CASSESRDTEAFF. Full variable domain (remainder filled in from reference TRBV2 and TRBJ1-1): EPEVTQTPSHQVTQMGQEVILRCVPISNHLYFYWYRQILGQKVEFLVSFYNNEISEKSEIFDDQFSVERPDGSNFTLKIRSTKLEDSAMYFCASSESRDTEAFFGQGTRLTVV.

CDR3 bases: TGTGCCAGCAGCGCGACTAGCGGGGATGCGGTGGAGCAGTTCTTC. Translation gives CASSATSGDAVEQFF. The rearrangement joins TRBV9 to TRBJ2-1, with 11 bases lining up with TRBD2. Trimming at V came to 3 bases and at J to 10 bases, leaving 9 bases not matched to a gene. Germline lookup yields CDR1 SGDLS and CDR2 YYNGEE. This CDR3 has 15 residues.

In this sample, this clone turned up once. The chain joins TRBV7-9 to TRBJ2-3; maybe TRBD2 (6 bases). The CDR3 sequence is 14 residues long. Looked up from germline, CDR1 is SEHNR and CDR2 is FQNEAQ (reference sequence). With 1 base removed from V and 5 bases from J, the gap between germline ends came to 10 bases. DNA of the CDR3: TGTGCCAGCAGCTTAGTGGGCGGGGTAGATACGCAGTATTTT. Translated: CASSLVGGVDTQYF.

The chain joins TRBV15 to TRBJ1-5; D is unresolved. V lost 5 bases and J 3 bases, leaving 8 bases between the germline ends. The length of the CDR3 is 13 residues. Germline values: CDR1 LNHNV, CDR2 YYDKDF (reference sequence). The CDR3 sequence: CATSSMFNQPQHF. The CDR3 nucleotides read TGTGCCACCAGCTCTATGTTCAATCAGCCCCAGCATTTT. The full variable domain, with the rest looked up from reference TRBV15 and TRBJ1-5, is DAMVIQNPRYQVTQFGKPVTLSCSQTLNHNVMYWYQQKSSQAPKLLFHYYDKDFNNEADTPDNFQSRRPNTSFCFLDIRSPGLGDTAMYLCATSSMFNQPQHFGDGTRLSIL.

The V and J genes are TRBV25-1 and TRBJ1-3; 8 bases fit TRBD1. J was trimmed by 2 bases and V by 1 base; bases with no gene match: 4. The germline CDR1 and CDR2 sequences are MGHDK and SYGVNS. The CDR3 is 16 residues long. CDR3 in DNA: TGTGCCAGCAGTGAATCCCGGACAGGGACTGGAAACACCATATATTTT. Protein sequence: CASSESRTGTGNTIYF.

The chain employs TRBV28 and TRBJ2-3, with D possibly called TRBD1 or TRBD2 (5 bases each). Deletions cut 5 bases from V and 2 bases from J, with 17 bases between. Germline V gene data show CDR1 as MDHEN and CDR2 as SYDVKM. CDR3 length: 16 residues. DNA for the CDR3: TGTGCCAGCAGTCCCCCGGGACCGCTAACCACAGATACGCAGTATTTT. Amino acids: CASSPPGPLTTDTQYF.

This sequence joins TRBV30 and TRBJ2-3, with TRBD2 matching over 7 bases. The CDR3 covers 14 residues. J lost 1 base, V lost 0 bases, and 1 base had no gene match. Germline values: CDR1 GTSNPN, CDR2 SVGIG (reference sequence). CDR3 sequence (DNA): TGTGCCTGGAGTGTTGCGGGGGGCACAGATACGCAGTATTTT. Its protein product is CAWSVAGGTDTQYF.

The chain links TRBV7-2 to TRBJ1-3, with D tentatively TRBD1 (5 bases). V was cut by 5 bases and J by 1 base, with 15 bases left in between. CDR1 SGHTA and CDR2 FQGNSA come from the germline V gene. This CDR3 is built from 16 residues. The CDR3 coding sequence is TGTGCCAGCAGCCAGGGTCTCAGACAGTCTGGAAACACCATATATTTT. Translating it yields CASSQGLRQSGNTIYF. The whole variable domain, filled in from reference TRBV7-2 and TRBJ1-3, reads GAGVSQSPSNKVTEKGKDVELRCDPISGHTALYWYRQSLGQGLEFLIYFQGNSAPDKSGLPSDRFSAERTGGSVSTLTIQRTQQEDSAVYLCASSQGLRQSGNTIYFGEGSWLTVV.

This rearrangement joins TRBV7-9 to TRBJ2-2, with 14 bases matching TRBD2. Germline-derived CDR1 and CDR2 are SEHNR and FQNEAQ (reference sequence). The CDR3 is made up of 19 amino acids. V shed 2 bases, J shed 3 bases, and the junction held 8 bases outside the gene matches. CDR3 amino acids: CASSLWPGTSGGYTGELFF. CDR3 bases: TGTGCCAGCAGCTTATGGCCCGGGACTAGCGGGGGCTACACCGGGGAGCTGTTTTTT.

This chain connects TRBV28 to TRBJ1-2, with D unclear. Germline V CDR1 and CDR2: MDHEN, SYDVKM. CDR3 length: 14 residues. V was shortened by 6 bases and J by 6 bases, with 17 bases between the two germline ends. The CDR3 protein is CASSYLNPVDGYTF. CDR3 coding DNA: TGTGCCAGCAGCTACTTGAATCCAGTCGATGGCTACACCTTC.

V usage is TRBV4-2 and J usage is TRBJ1-3; D is unresolved. Germline CDR1 LGHNA, CDR2 YNFKEQ. This CDR3 has 15 residues. With 4 bases removed from V and 0 bases from J, the gap between germline ends came to 10 bases. In DNA form, the CDR3 reads TGTGCCAGCAGCCGAGGAGCAATCTCTGGAAACACCATATATTTT. Translated: CASSRGAISGNTIYF.

The chain couples TRBV6-5 to TRBJ2-1; D may be TRBD2 (6 bases). V lost 7 bases and J lost 2, with 12 bases in between. CDR3 length equals 14 residues. CDR1 and CDR2 from the germline V gene are MNHEY and SVGAGI. The CDR3 nucleotides read TGTGCCAGCACCGCGCGGACTACCTACAATGAGCAGTTCTTC. Its protein product is CASTARTTYNEQFF.

The chain recombines TRBV3-1 (or the pseudogene TRBV3-2) with TRBJ1-5, with TRBD1 matching over 7 bases. The CDR3 loop spans 17 amino acids. In germline, CDR1 is LGHDT, CDR2 YNNKEL (reference sequence). V lost 0 bases to trimming and J lost 0 bases; unmatched junction nucleotides: 5. The CDR3 reads CASSQEYTGASNQPQHF. As DNA, the CDR3 is TGTGCCAGCAGCCAAGAATACACAGGGGCTAGCAATCAGCCCCAGCATTTT.

This clone showed up just once. V and J are TRBV9 and TRBJ1-3, with a possible D match to TRBD1 (6 bases). V was clipped by 3 bases and J by 1 base, with 8 bases between them. CDR1 SGDLS and CDR2 YYNGEE come from the germline V gene. The CDR3 covers 14 residues. CDR3 amino acids: CASSATGSGNTIYF. The CDR3 DNA reads TGTGCCAGCAGCGCAACAGGGTCTGGAAACACCATATATTTT.

The chain couples TRBV4-3 to TRBJ2-7, with TRBD1 as a possible D gene (7 bases). The length of the CDR3 is 15 residues. Germline values: CDR1 LGHNA, CDR2 YSLEER. Between the trimmed V and J ends, which lost 1 base and 4 bases, there was a span of 14 bases. CDR3: CASSQGQGLKYEQYF. The CDR3 DNA reads TGCGCCAGCAGCCAAGGACAGGGACTTAAATACGAGCAGTACTTC.

This clone came up once. The chain is built from TRBV4-1 and TRBJ1-2; D is ambiguous. This CDR3 contains 14 residues. V was trimmed by 4 bases and J by 4 bases, leaving 13 bases between them. From germline, CDR1 is MGHRA and CDR2 YSYEKL. CDR3 sequence reads: CASSPAGFGYGYTF. The CDR3 nucleotides are TGCGCCAGCAGCCCAGCCGGGTTCGGCTATGGCTACACCTTC.

V usage is TRBV5-6 and J usage is TRBJ2-7; D remains unclear. The CDR3 runs 12 residues. V shed 3 bases and J shed 1 base, with 5 bases lying between them. Germline values: CDR1 SGHDT, CDR2 YYEEEE. In DNA form, the CDR3 reads TGTGCCAGCAGCTCCTGGTCCTACGAGCAGTACGTC. Amino acid sequence: CASSSWSYEQYV.

The chain links TRBV7-6 to TRBJ2-7, with D possibly being TRBD2 (5 bases). V was clipped by 1 base and J by 6 bases, with 16 bases between them. Germline CDR1 is SGHVS and CDR2 is FNYEAQ. This CDR3 is built from 15 residues. DNA of the CDR3: TGTGCCAGCAGCTTAGAAGGGTTGGAGGAAAGCGAGCAGTACTTC. It yields the protein CASSLEGLEESEQYF. Full variable domain (rest looked up from reference TRBV7-6 and TRBJ2-7): GAGVSQSPRYKVTKRGQDVALRCDPISGHVSLYWYRQALGQGPEFLTYFNYEAQQDKSGLPNDRFSAERPEGSISTLTIQRTEQRDSAMYRCASSLEGLEESEQYFGPGTRLTVT.

J is TRBJ2-5 and V is TRBV10-3, with 8 nucleotides matching TRBD2. Unmatched junction bases numbered 5, after V lost 6 bases and J lost 2 bases. Germline lookup yields CDR1 ENHRY and CDR2 SYGVKD. The CDR3 consists of 14 residues. This CDR3 is CAISLAGAQETQYF. In DNA, the CDR3 is TGTGCCATCAGCCTAGCGGGCGCGCAAGAGACCCAGTACTTC.

The chain couples TRBV19 to TRBJ1-2; the match to TRBD1 covers 9 bases. The CDR3 sequence is 15 residues long. Trimming took 4 bases from V and 5 from J; bases not matched to a gene: 8. Germline CDR1 is LNHDA and CDR2 is SQIVND (reference sequence). CDR3: CASSRETGGGYGYTF. CDR3 coding DNA: TGTGCCAGTAGTAGAGAGACAGGGGGAGGATATGGCTACACCTTC. The entire variable domain, with the rest obtained from reference TRBV19 and TRBJ1-2, is as follows: DGGITQSPKYLFRKEGQNVTLSCEQNLNHDAMYWYRQDPGQGLRLIYYSQIVNDFQKGDIAEGYSVSREKKESFPLTVTSAQKNPTAFYLCASSRETGGGYGYTFGSGTRLTVV.

This chain connects TRBV4-1 to TRBJ2-7; D is ambiguous. V shed 5 bases and J shed 6 bases, with 17 bases lying between them. Germline V CDR1 and CDR2: MGHRA, YSYEKL. The CDR3 runs to 14 residues. The CDR3, as DNA: TGCGCCAGCAGCAGTCTTATTGAGGAAGGCGAGCAGTACTTC. This codes for CASSSLIEEGEQYF.

The rearrangement links TRBV14 to TRBJ1-1, with D possibly matching TRBD1 (6 bases). Germline V CDR1 and CDR2: SGHDN, FVKESK. There are 14 residues in the CDR3. Trimming took 4 bases from V and 1 from J, leaving 10 bases between them. The CDR3 region has the DNA TGTGCCAGCAGCCCTCCGGACAGGAACACTGAAGCTTTCTTT. It is translated as CASSPPDRNTEAFF.

This clone was counted once. This chain uses TRBV20-1 with TRBJ1-1, with D maybe TRBD1 (5 bases). The germline V gene has CDR1 DFQATT and CDR2 SNEGSKA (reference sequence). The CDR3 runs 11 residues. The CDR3 loop is CRAGDPTEAFF. The CDR3 DNA is TGCAGGGCGGGGGACCCAACTGAAGCTTTCTTT.

This clone was seen a few times. The V call is TRBV4-2, the J call TRBJ1-5; D not resolved. Germline-derived CDR1 and CDR2 are LGHNA and YNFKEQ. Trimming left V 1 base short and J 4 bases short, with 2 bases between. This CDR3 contains 12 residues. The CDR3 nucleotides read TGTGCCAGCAGCCAAGCTAATCAGCCCCAGCATTTT. Its translation is CASSQANQPQHF.

The V gene is TRBV7-9, the J gene TRBJ1-2; D remains unclear. Looked up from germline, CDR1 is SEHNR and CDR2 is FQNEAQ (reference sequence). The length of the CDR3 is 12 residues. Between the trimmed V and J ends, which lost 4 bases and 8 bases, there was a span of 11 bases. The CDR3 loop reads CASSSGGGGYTF. CDR3 sequence (DNA): TGTGCCAGCAGCTCAGGAGGTGGGGGCTACACCTTC.

This chain joins TRBV19 and TRBJ2-1; 7 nucleotides line up with TRBD2. Germline trimming cut 9 bases from V and 9 bases from J; bases unmatched to any gene: 11. CDR1 is LNHDA and CDR2 is SQIVND in the germline V gene (reference sequence). CDR3 length: 13 residues. The CDR3 sequence is CASSRMRETEQFF. The CDR3 nucleotides are TGTGCCAGCTCTCGTATGCGGGAGACTGAGCAGTTCTTC. Drawing the rest from reference TRBV19 and TRBJ2-1, the complete variable domain is DGGITQSPKYLFRKEGQNVTLSCEQNLNHDAMYWYRQDPGQGLRLIYYSQIVNDFQKGDIAEGYSVSREKKESFPLTVTSAQKNPTAFYLCASSRMRETEQFFGPGTRLTVL.